These T cell receptor beta chains were read from a single sample in a study of CD8 T cells in Susac syndrome. MiXCR was run by TCRdb on the immunoSEQ multiplex PCR reads, yielding one entry per CDR3 protein. Of about 300,000 distinct CDR3 sequences in the sample, around 91% were seen once. The sample was CD8+ T cells from PBMCs. The receptors were gathered from a human donor with multiple sclerosis. Each CDR3 is given with its conserved first and last residue. Each record gives: clone size, V gene, J gene, D gene, CDR3 protein, CDR3 DNA. A D gene is named only where the DNA matches it firmly. Clone size is not always given. Where it is, it says once, few, many or a class for expanded clones.

>-|TRBV28|TRBJ2-3|-
CASSLSGPRSTDTQYF
TGTGCCAGCAGTTTATCGGGACCCCGGAGCACAGATACGCAGTATTTT
>-|TRBV27|TRBJ1-5|TRBD1
CASSPTGTGNQPQHF
TGTGCCAGCAGCCCGACGGGGACAGGGAATCAGCCCCAGCATTTT
>-|TRBV13|TRBJ1-1|-
CASSLEGDTEAFF
TGTGCCAGCAGCTTGGAGGGGGACACTGAAGCTTTCTTT
>-|TRBV12-3/TRBV12-4|TRBJ1-2|-
CASSLPALNYGYTF
TGTGCCAGCAGTTTACCCGCCCTCAACTATGGCTACACCTTC
>-|TRBV27|TRBJ2-4|TRBD2
CASSFVAGTSGKNIQYF
TGTGCCAGCAGTTTCGTGGCCGGGACTAGCGGCAAAAACATTCAGTACTTC
>-|TRBV27|TRBJ1-1|TRBD1
CASSSRTGAAFF
TGTGCCAGCAGTTCTCGGACAGGGGCAGCTTTCTTT
>-|TRBV30|TRBJ2-3|-
CAWSAVVGTDTQYF
TGTGCCTGGAGTGCAGTTGTGGGGACAGATACGCAGTATTTT
>-|TRBV27|TRBJ2-7|TRBD2
CASSGDPTSGGTFSSYEQYF
TGTGCCAGCAGTGGTGACCCCACTAGCGGGGGAACTTTTAGCTCCTACGAGCAGTACTTC
>-|TRBV6-2/TRBV6-3|TRBJ2-3|-
CASSYTRVADTQYF
TGTGCCAGCAGTTACACGAGGGTAGCAGATACGCAGTATTTT
>-|TRBV30|TRBJ1-1|-
CAWSDSDFTEAFF
TGTGCCTGGTCGGACAGTGACTTCACTGAAGCTTTCTTT
>-|TRBV7-2|TRBJ2-5|TRBD1
CASSLTGEQETQYF
TGTGCCAGCAGCTTGACAGGGGAACAAGAGACCCAGTACTTC
>-|TRBV28|TRBJ2-5|-
CASSAPVGQLQETQYF
TGTGCCAGCAGTGCTCCTGTGGGACAACTCCAAGAGACCCAGTACTTC
>-|TRBV23-1|TRBJ2-3|-
CARTIGGGADTQYF
TGCGCCAGGACCATAGGAGGTGGGGCAGATACGCAGTATTTT
>-|TRBV29-1|TRBJ2-1|-
CSVKGAYNEQFF
TGCAGCGTTAAGGGGGCCTACAATGAGCAGTTCTTC
>-|TRBV7-2|TRBJ2-2|-
CASSLTPNTGELFF
TGTGCCAGCAGCTTAACACCAAACACCGGGGAGCTGTTTTTT
>few|TRBV19|TRBJ2-7|TRBD2
CASSRGLDEQYF
TGTGCCAGTAGCCGCGGACTAGACGAGCAGTACTTC
>few|TRBV9|TRBJ2-2|-
CASSVYGEVTGELFF
TGTGCCAGCAGCGTATACGGCGAAGTCACCGGGGAGCTGTTTTTT
>-|TRBV4-1|TRBJ2-4|TRBD1
CASSHEDLGTENIQYF
TGCGCCAGCAGCCACGAAGATTTAGGGACAGAAAACATTCAGTACTTC
>-|TRBV24-1|TRBJ1-4|-
CATGGEAGELFF
TGTGCCACCGGTGGTGAGGCTGGGGAACTGTTTTTT
>-|TRBV9|TRBJ2-7|-
CASSPLASTTYEQYF
TGTGCCAGCAGCCCCCTAGCCTCGACGACCTACGAGCAGTACTTC
>-|TRBV15|TRBJ2-1|TRBD2
CATSRVGLSHYNEQFF
TGTGCCACCAGCAGAGTGGGACTAAGCCACTACAATGAGCAGTTCTTC
>-|TRBV4-3|TRBJ2-7|TRBD2
CASSQVSGSHYEQYF
TGCGCCAGCAGCCAAGTTAGCGGGAGCCACTACGAGCAGTACTTC
>-|TRBV12-3/TRBV12-4|TRBJ2-1|TRBD2
CASSFLDPAGVSNEQFF
TGTGCCAGCAGTTTCTTAGATCCGGCGGGAGTTAGCAATGAGCAGTTCTTC
>-|TRBV7-9|TRBJ1-1|TRBD1
CASSAGQGRGVNTEAFF
TGTGCCAGCAGCGCCGGACAGGGCCGAGGGGTGAACACTGAAGCTTTCTTT
>-|TRBV23-1|TRBJ2-3|TRBD2
CASSQPGTSGRTDTQYF
TGCGCCAGCAGTCAACCAGGGACTAGCGGACGCACAGATACGCAGTATTTT
>-|TRBV11-1|TRBJ2-7|TRBD2
CASSLPRHRVASGKVSYEQYF
TGTGCCAGCAGCTTACCACGACATAGGGTCGCTAGCGGGAAGGTTTCCTACGAGCAGTACTTC
>-|TRBV2|TRBJ1-1|-
CASSDGAEAFF
TGTGCCAGCAGTGATGGGGCTGAAGCTTTCTTT